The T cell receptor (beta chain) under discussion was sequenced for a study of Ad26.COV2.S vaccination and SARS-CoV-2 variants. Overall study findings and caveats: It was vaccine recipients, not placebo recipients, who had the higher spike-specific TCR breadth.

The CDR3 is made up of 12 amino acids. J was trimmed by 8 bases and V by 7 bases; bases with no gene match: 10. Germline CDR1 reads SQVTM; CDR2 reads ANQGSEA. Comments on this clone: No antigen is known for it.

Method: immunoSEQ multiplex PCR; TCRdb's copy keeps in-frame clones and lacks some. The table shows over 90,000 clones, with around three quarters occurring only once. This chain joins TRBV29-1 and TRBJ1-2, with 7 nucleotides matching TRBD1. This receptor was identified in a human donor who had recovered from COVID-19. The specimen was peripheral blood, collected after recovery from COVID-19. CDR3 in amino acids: CSGQTGTRGYTF. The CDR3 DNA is TGCAGCGGCCAGACAGGGACGCGAGGCTACACCTTC.